The rows below give T cell receptor beta chains drawn from one sample of a study of cytomegalovirus exposure and HLA in healthy donors. Sequencing used immunoSEQ multiplex PCR; TCRdb keeps in-frame clones, though not all of them. The sample lists around 170,000 clones; about 85% were seen once. The source material was PBMCs. These receptors came from a young man in good health and CMV-seropositive. Each CDR3 is given with its conserved first and last residue. The D gene is left open where the match is weak. Only part of the rows carry a size: once, few, many, or a class if the clone is expanded.

d_call | j_call | v_call | clone_size | cdr3_aa | cdr3_nt
NA | TRBJ1-5 | TRBV6-6 | few | CASTLSGGNQPQHF | TGTGCCAGCACTTTATCAGGGGGCAATCAGCCCCAGCATTTT
NA | TRBJ1-4 | TRBV9 | NA | CASSVQQGSEKLFF | TGTGCCAGCAGCGTTCAACAGGGCAGTGAAAAACTGTTTTTT
TRBD1 | TRBJ1-4 | TRBV7-7 | NA | CASSAGGSSKKLFF | TGTGCTAGCAGCGCAGGGGGTTCTTCCAAAAAACTGTTTTTT
NA | TRBJ1-3 | TRBV4-2 | NA | CASSQDKHQSGNTIYF | TGTGCCAGCAGCCAAGATAAACATCAATCTGGAAACACCATATATTTT
NA | TRBJ2-2 | TRBV11-2 | NA | CASSPIVAAGELFF | TGTGCCAGCAGCCCCATAGTTGCCGCCGGGGAGCTGTTTTTT
NA | TRBJ2-4 | TRBV7-9 | NA | CASSLGSGSMDIQYF | TGTGCCAGCAGCTTAGGATCGGGGTCGATGGACATTCAGTACTTC
TRBD2 | TRBJ2-7 | TRBV27 | NA | CASSPPGTSSYEQYF | TGTGCCAGCAGTCCCCCCGGGACTAGCTCCTACGAGCAGTACTTC
NA | TRBJ2-3 | TRBV7-9 | NA | CASSSLTSDTQYF | TGTGCCAGCAGCTCCCTAACGTCGGATACGCAGTATTTT
NA | TRBJ1-4 | TRBV28 | NA | CASSQVHNEKLFF | TGTGCCAGCAGCCAGGTGCATAATGAAAAACTGTTTTTT
NA | TRBJ2-3 | TRBV6-1 | NA | CASSDGRDGPDTQYF | TGTGCCAGCAGTGACGGCAGGGATGGCCCAGATACGCAGTATTTT
TRBD2 | TRBJ2-7 | TRBV7-8 | NA | CASSGEAGAFYEQYF | TGTGCCAGCAGCGGCGAAGCGGGGGCCTTCTACGAGCAGTACTTC
NA | TRBJ2-5 | TRBV5-1 | NA | CASSGFPSQALQETQYF | TGCGCCAGCAGCGGGTTTCCCAGCCAGGCCTTGCAAGAGACCCAGTACTTC
NA | TRBJ2-1 | TRBV7-9 | NA | CASKLSNEQFF | TGTGCCAGCAAGTTGAGCAATGAGCAGTTCTTC
NA | TRBJ1-1 | TRBV30 | NA | CAWRKGTPDRTMNTEAFF | TGTGCCTGGAGAAAGGGGACACCCGATAGAACCATGAACACTGAAGCTTTCTTT
NA | TRBJ2-3 | TRBV28 | NA | CASSFAGPPADTQYF | TGTGCCAGCAGTTTTGCGGGACCCCCGGCGGATACGCAGTATTTT
TRBD1 | TRBJ1-4 | TRBV5-4 | NA | CASSWKQGAGEKLFF | TGTGCCAGCAGCTGGAAACAGGGGGCAGGGGAAAAACTGTTTTTT
TRBD1 | TRBJ2-7 | TRBV30 | NA | CAWGQGSYEQYF | TGTGCCTGGGGACAGGGTTCCTACGAGCAGTACTTC
NA | TRBJ1-4 | TRBV19 | NA | CASSIQGTNEKLFF | TGTGCCAGTAGTATACAGGGTACTAATGAAAAACTGTTTTTT
TRBD1 | TRBJ1-1 | TRBV5-1 | NA | CASSKTGGTEAFF | TGCGCCAGCAGCAAAACAGGGGGCACTGAAGCTTTCTTT
TRBD1 | TRBJ1-2 | TRBV15 | few | CATSVTGTGFGYTF | TGTGCCACCAGCGTGACCGGGACAGGGTTTGGCTACACCTTC
NA | TRBJ1-1 | TRBV6-5 | NA | CASSYSGEAFF | TGTGCCAGCAGTTACTCGGGCGAAGCTTTCTTT
NA | TRBJ1-2 | TRBV20-1 | NA | CSARQGYGYTF | TGCAGTGCTAGACAGGGGTATGGCTACACCTTC
TRBD1 | TRBJ1-3 | TRBV10-3 | NA | CAISPGQGNTIYF | TGTGCCATCAGTCCGGGACAGGGAAACACCATATATTTT
TRBD1 | TRBJ2-5 | TRBV28 | NA | CASSYLQGATETQYF | TGTGCCAGCAGTTACCTACAGGGGGCGACGGAGACCCAGTACTTC
TRBD2 | TRBJ2-7 | TRBV29-1 | NA | CSVRTRTSYEQYF | TGCAGCGTCCGGACTAGAACCTCCTACGAGCAGTACTTC
NA | TRBJ2-3 | TRBV4-1 | once | CASSQTLQGGRTDTQYF | TGCGCCAGCAGCCAGACTCTCCAAGGAGGCCGCACAGATACGCAGTATTTT
NA | TRBJ1-5 | TRBV18 | NA | CASSPRGGLQPQHF | TGTGCCAGCTCACCACGCGGGGGGCTTCAGCCCCAGCATTTT
NA | TRBJ2-1 | TRBV5-6 | NA | CASSVGTWEGYNEQFF | TGTGCCAGCAGCGTAGGGACATGGGAGGGCTACAATGAGCAGTTCTTC
TRBD1 | TRBJ2-1 | TRBV5-1 | NA | CASSLAGGTGHNEQFF | TGCGCCAGCAGCTTGGCTGGTGGGACAGGGCACAATGAGCAGTTCTTC
NA | TRBJ2-7 | TRBV5-6 | NA | CASSSYAGQRSYEQYF | TGTGCCAGCAGCTCATACGCGGGACAGCGATCGTACGAGCAGTACTTC
TRBD2 | TRBJ2-1 | TRBV28 | NA | CALGTSVPHNEQFF | TGTGCCCTCGGGACTAGCGTCCCTCACAATGAGCAGTTCTTC
NA | TRBJ2-5 | TRBV6-1 | NA | CASSHEWGPQETQYF | TGTGCCAGCAGCCACGAGTGGGGGCCCCAAGAGACCCAGTACTTC
NA | TRBJ2-7 | TRBV13 | NA | CASSLGNSRYEQYF | TGTGCCAGCAGCTTAGGAAACAGCCGCTACGAGCAGTACTTC
TRBD1 | TRBJ1-5 | TRBV9 | NA | CASSEQGAGNQPQHF | TGTGCCAGCAGCGAACAGGGGGCAGGGAATCAGCCCCAGCATTTT
NA | TRBJ2-7 | TRBV30 | NA | CAWTGHSSYEQYF | TGTGCCTGGACCGGACATAGCTCCTACGAGCAGTACTTC
NA | TRBJ2-3 | TRBV27 | NA | CASSLRGWTDTQYF | TGTGCCAGCAGTTTAAGGGGATGGACAGATACGCAGTATTTT
NA | TRBJ1-2 | TRBV28 | few | CASNDGNYGYTF | TGTGCCAGCAACGACGGGAACTATGGCTACACCTTC
NA | TRBJ2-2 | TRBV27 | NA | CASSLGGEELFF | TGTGCCAGCAGTTTAGGGGGCGAGGAGCTGTTTTTT
TRBD2 | TRBJ2-1 | TRBV4-2 | NA | CASSQSGDYDNEQFF | TGTGCCAGCAGCCAAAGCGGGGATTACGACAATGAGCAGTTCTTC
TRBD2 | TRBJ2-7 | TRBV11-3 | NA | CASTTSPPLAGSYEQYF | TGTGCCAGCACCACTTCCCCCCCACTAGCGGGGTCCTACGAGCAGTACTTC
NA | TRBJ1-6 | TRBV10-2 | NA | CASSGPFRGPLHF | TGCGCCAGCAGTGGGCCCTTTCGGGGACCCCTCCACTTT
NA | TRBJ1-2 | TRBV6-1 | NA | CASSEPGQARDYTF | TGTGCCAGCAGTGAACCGGGCCAGGCGAGGGACTACACCTTC
TRBD1 | TRBJ1-1 | TRBV2 | NA | CASSELQGDYTEAFF | TGTGCCAGCAGTGAACTACAGGGGGATTACACTGAAGCTTTCTTT
NA | TRBJ2-4 | TRBV9 | NA | CASSGDGQLAKNIQYF | TGTGCCAGCAGCGGCGACGGACAACTAGCCAAAAACATTCAGTACTTC
TRBD1 | TRBJ1-1 | TRBV6-5 | NA | CASGLQGLPEAFF | TGTGCCAGCGGCTTACAGGGGTTACCTGAAGCTTTCTTT
NA | TRBJ2-1 | TRBV21-1 | NA | CASRDRPGLAGGPAHNEQFF | TGTGCCAGCAGAGACAGACCGGGACTAGCGGGAGGGCCGGCCCACAATGAGCAGTTCTTC
TRBD1 | TRBJ2-2 | TRBV19 | NA | CASSIGTVNTGELFF | TGTGCCAGTAGTATCGGGACAGTGAACACCGGGGAGCTGTTTTTT
TRBD1 | TRBJ2-1 | TRBV4-1 | NA | CASSQDKRTGKNLSSYNEQFF | TGCGCCAGCAGCCAAGATAAAAGGACAGGGAAGAACTTGAGCTCCTACAATGAGCAGTTCTTC
NA | TRBJ2-7 | TRBV5-4 | NA | CASSRDIGVAYEQYF | TGTGCCAGCAGCCGGGACATTGGGGTCGCTTACGAGCAGTACTTC
NA | TRBJ2-3 | TRBV14 | NA | CASSQVLASTDTQYF | TGTGCCAGCAGCCAAGTTCTCGCGTCCACAGATACGCAGTATTTT
NA | TRBJ1-3 | TRBV30 | NA | CACSLRANSGNTIYF | TGTGCCTGCTCGCTCAGGGCTAACTCTGGAAACACCATATATTTT
TRBD2 | TRBJ2-4 | TRBV27 | once | CASSLGTSGRGNIQYF | TGTGCCAGCAGTTTAGGGACTAGCGGGAGGGGAAACATTCAGTACTTC
NA | TRBJ1-2 | TRBV30 | NA | CAWSVPGGFYGYTF | TGTGCCTGGAGTGTACCTGGAGGGTTCTATGGCTACACCTTC
NA | TRBJ2-7 | TRBV7-9 | NA | CASSLARGGNNEQYF | TGTGCCAGCAGCTTGGCGAGGGGGGGCAACAACGAGCAGTACTTC
NA | TRBJ2-3 | TRBV4-1 | NA | CASSQESLGTDTQYF | TGCGCCAGCAGCCAAGAAAGCCTAGGCACAGATACGCAGTATTTT
NA | TRBJ1-1 | TRBV19 | NA | CASSIPGVTEAFF | TGTGCCAGTAGTATACCAGGGGTGACTGAAGCTTTCTTT
NA | TRBJ1-1 | TRBV5-4 | NA | CASSWGQNTEAFF | TGTGCCAGCAGTTGGGGGCAGAACACTGAAGCTTTCTTT